These T cell receptor beta chains were read from a single sample in a study of blood T cell repertoires in COVID-19. Sequencing used immunoSEQ multiplex PCR; TCRdb keeps in-frame clones, though not all of them. This table has fewer than 70,000 clones, approximately 90% appearing once. The specimen was peripheral blood. The source of these receptors is a woman between 65 and 79 years old with active COVID-19. CDR3s include the opening cysteine and the closing phenylalanine or tryptophan.

J gene: TRBJ1-2
V gene: TRBV6-6
CDR3 protein: CASSYGTDYGYTF

J gene: TRBJ2-7
V gene: TRBV9
CDR3 protein: CASNDPGTGYHHEQYF

J gene: TRBJ1-5
V gene: TRBV20-1
CDR3 protein: CSASWDREQPQHF

J gene: TRBJ2-7
V gene: TRBV5-6
CDR3 protein: CASSLAGGPYEQYF

J gene: TRBJ1-2
V gene: TRBV28
CDR3 protein: CASSFSPGPHYGYTF

J gene: TRBJ2-7
V gene: TRBV15
CDR3 protein: CATSRDLPVSYEQYF

J gene: TRBJ2-3
V gene: TRBV7-2
CDR3 protein: CASSLGLDTDTQYF

J gene: TRBJ1-1
V gene: TRBV3-1/TRBV3-2
CDR3 protein: CASSQDPGENTEAFF

J gene: TRBJ2-5
V gene: TRBV24-1
CDR3 protein: CATSDPRGIVETQYF

J gene: TRBJ1-4
V gene: TRBV5-4
CDR3 protein: CASSSLTVREKLFF

J gene: TRBJ1-5
V gene: TRBV5-8
CDR3 protein: CASSLRGYGNQPQHF

J gene: TRBJ1-4
V gene: TRBV25-1
CDR3 protein: CASSERVEEKLFF

J gene: TRBJ2-2
V gene: TRBV10-3
CDR3 protein: CAILAQMSGELFF

J gene: TRBJ2-5
V gene: TRBV3-1/TRBV3-2
CDR3 protein: CASSPITREAETQYF

J gene: TRBJ2-1
V gene: TRBV7-9
CDR3 protein: CASSLGQGDMNEQFF

J gene: TRBJ2-3
V gene: TRBV2
CDR3 protein: CASSGTPRLVDTQYF

J gene: TRBJ1-1
V gene: TRBV5-1
CDR3 protein: CASSSDRASTEAFF

J gene: TRBJ1-5
V gene: TRBV19
CDR3 protein: CASKLPSRGDQPQHF

J gene: TRBJ2-1
V gene: TRBV5-6
CDR3 protein: CASSSWTDSEQFF